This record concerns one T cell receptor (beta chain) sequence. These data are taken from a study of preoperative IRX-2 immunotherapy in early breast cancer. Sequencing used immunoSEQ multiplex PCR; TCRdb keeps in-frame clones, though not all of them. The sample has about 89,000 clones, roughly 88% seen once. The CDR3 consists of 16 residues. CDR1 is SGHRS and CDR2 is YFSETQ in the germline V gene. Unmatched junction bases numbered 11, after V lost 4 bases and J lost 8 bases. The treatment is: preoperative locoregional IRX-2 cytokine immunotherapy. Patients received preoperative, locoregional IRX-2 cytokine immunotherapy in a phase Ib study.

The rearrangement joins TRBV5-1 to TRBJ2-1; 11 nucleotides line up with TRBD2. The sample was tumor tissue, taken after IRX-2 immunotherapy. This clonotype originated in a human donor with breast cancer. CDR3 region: CASSPVAGGPSHEQFF. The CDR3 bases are TGCGCCAGCAGCCCAGTAGCGGGGGGGCCCTCCCATGAGCAGTTCTTC.